This T cell receptor beta chain came from a study of T cells in Graves' hyperthyroidism and ophthalmopathy. For the diagnoses, clinical symptoms, serum thyroxine and TRAb, thyroid ultrasound and orbital computed tomography were used. Source material for PBMCs was 10 ml fresh peripheral blood. This clonotype was picked up one time. A read error may be the cause here, since a much bigger clone is one base away. Amplification yielded TCR beta CDR3 regions, with RNA transcripts as the source. Researchers ran a first-round RT-PCR on the TCR CDR3 using the HTBI primer set. MiXCR, run by TCRdb on the multiplex PCR reads, gives a single entry per CDR3 protein. The sample has about 410,000 distinct CDR3 sequences, about 14% seen once. Germline V gene lookup returns CDR1 DFQATT and CDR2 SNEGSKA (reference sequence). The CDR3 is 14 amino acids.

The chain combines TRBV20-1 with TRBJ2-3; TRBD1 matches 7 bases. Sequences were obtained from blood. The receptor was isolated from a woman aged 25-40 years with Graves' ophthalmopathy. In DNA form, the CDR3 reads TGCAGTGCTAGACTACAGGGGAGCACAGATGCGCAGTATTTT. Encoded protein: CSARLQGSTDAQYF.